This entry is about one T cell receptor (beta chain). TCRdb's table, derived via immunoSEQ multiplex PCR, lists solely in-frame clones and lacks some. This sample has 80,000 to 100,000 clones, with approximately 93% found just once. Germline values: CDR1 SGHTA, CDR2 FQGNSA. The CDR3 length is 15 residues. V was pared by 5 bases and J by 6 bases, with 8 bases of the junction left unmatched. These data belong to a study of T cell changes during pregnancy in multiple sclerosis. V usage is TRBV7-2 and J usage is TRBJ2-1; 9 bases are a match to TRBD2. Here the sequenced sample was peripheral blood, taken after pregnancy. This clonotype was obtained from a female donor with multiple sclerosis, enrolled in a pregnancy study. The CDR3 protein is CASSRTLSGGNEQFF. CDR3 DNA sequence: TGTGCCAGCAGCCGAACCCTTAGCGGGGGCAATGAGCAGTTCTTC.